The sequence of this T cell receptor beta chain was determined in a study of immune evolution from preneoplasia to lung adenocarcinoma. Study as a whole: HLA loss of heterozygosity: less than 9% AIS, about 15% MIA, about 31% ADC, none AAH.

Each case's diagnosis was confirmed by two pathologists on H&E. Study results and limitations: Normal lung had highest clonality; later lesions appeared denser, more diverse. KRAS-mutant nodules had the highest T cell clonality.

The CDR3 contains 16 residues. Trimming pared 4 bases from V and 6 bases from J, leaving 22 bases between. Germline CDR1 MGHRA, CDR2 YSYEKL. TCRdb keeps only in-frame clones here, not all; method: immunoSEQ multiplex PCR. The sample has tens of thousands of clones; about 74% are singletons. Concerning this clone itself: The target antigen is unknown.

The receptor was derived from a person aged 60 to 70 with lung adenocarcinoma. Sequences were obtained from FFPE invasive lung adenocarcinoma tissue. The chain combines TRBV4-1 with TRBJ2-7, with a weak D call TRBD1 (6 bases). CDR3 amino acids: CASSPGQILRGGEQYF. The DNA of the CDR3 is TGCGCCAGCAGCCCCGGACAGATTTTAAGGGGTGGCGAGCAGTACTTC.